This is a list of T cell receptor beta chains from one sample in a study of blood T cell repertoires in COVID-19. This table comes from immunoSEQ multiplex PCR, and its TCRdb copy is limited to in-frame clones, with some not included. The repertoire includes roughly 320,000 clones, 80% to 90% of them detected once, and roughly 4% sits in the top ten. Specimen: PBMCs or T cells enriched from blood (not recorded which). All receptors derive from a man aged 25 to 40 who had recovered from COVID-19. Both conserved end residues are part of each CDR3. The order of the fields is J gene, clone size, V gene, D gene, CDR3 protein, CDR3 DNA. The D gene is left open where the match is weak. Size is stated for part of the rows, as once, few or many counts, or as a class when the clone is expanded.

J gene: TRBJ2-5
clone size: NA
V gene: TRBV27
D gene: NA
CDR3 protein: CASSPGTMGETQYF
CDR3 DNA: TGTGCCAGCAGTCCAGGGACAATGGGGGAGACCCAGTACTTC

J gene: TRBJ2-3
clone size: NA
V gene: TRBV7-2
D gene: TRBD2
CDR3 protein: CASSTGTSGSMVDTQYF
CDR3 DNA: TGTGCCAGCAGCACCGGGACTAGCGGGAGTATGGTGGATACGCAGTATTTT

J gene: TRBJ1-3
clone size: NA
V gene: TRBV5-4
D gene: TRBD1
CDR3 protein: CASSQTPGQSPNSGNTIYF
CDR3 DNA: TGTGCCAGCAGCCAAACCCCGGGACAGAGTCCTAACTCTGGAAACACCATATATTTT

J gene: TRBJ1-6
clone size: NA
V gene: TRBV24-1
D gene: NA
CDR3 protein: CATRGLSSYNSPLHF
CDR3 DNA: TGTGCCACCAGGGGCCTGAGCTCCTATAATTCACCCCTCCACTTT

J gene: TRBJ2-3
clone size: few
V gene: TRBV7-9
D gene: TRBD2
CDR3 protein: CASSRRLAGGPDTQYF
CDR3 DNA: TGTGCCAGCAGCCGTAGACTAGCGGGAGGGCCGGATACGCAGTATTTT

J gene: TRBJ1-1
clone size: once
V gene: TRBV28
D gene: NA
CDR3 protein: CASINRGGNTEAFF
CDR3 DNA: TGTGCCAGCATCAATCGGGGGGGGAACACTGAAGCTTTCTTT

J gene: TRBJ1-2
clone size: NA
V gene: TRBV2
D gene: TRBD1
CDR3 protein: CASRGDRDGYTF
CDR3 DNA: TGTGCCAGCAGAGGGGACAGGGATGGCTACACCTTC

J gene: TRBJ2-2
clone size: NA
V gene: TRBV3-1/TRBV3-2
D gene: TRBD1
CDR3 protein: CASSQVGQGNTGELFF
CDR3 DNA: TGTGCCAGCAGCCAGGTGGGACAGGGGAACACCGGGGAGCTGTTTTTT

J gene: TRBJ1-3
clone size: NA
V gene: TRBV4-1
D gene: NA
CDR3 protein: CASSQADSLSGNTIYF
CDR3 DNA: TGCGCCAGCAGCCAAGCTGACAGTCTCTCTGGAAACACCATATATTTT

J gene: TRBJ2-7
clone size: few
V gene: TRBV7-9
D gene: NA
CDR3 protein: CASSVDSRSYEQYF
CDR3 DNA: TGTGCCAGCAGCGTGGACAGTAGGTCCTACGAGCAGTACTTC

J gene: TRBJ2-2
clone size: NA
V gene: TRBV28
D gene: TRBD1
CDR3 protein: CASSMNAWGGQGRVGELFF
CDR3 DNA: TGTGCCAGCAGTATGAACGCCTGGGGTGGACAGGGAAGGGTCGGGGAGCTGTTTTTT

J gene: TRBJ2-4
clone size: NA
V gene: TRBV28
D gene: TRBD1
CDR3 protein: CASSDRELAKNIQYF
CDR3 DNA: TGTGCCAGCAGTGACAGGGAGCTAGCCAAAAACATTCAGTACTTC

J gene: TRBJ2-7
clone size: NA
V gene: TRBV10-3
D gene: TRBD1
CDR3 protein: CAISPGTGGYEQYF
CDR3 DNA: TGTGCCATCAGCCCTGGGACAGGTGGCTACGAGCAGTACTTC

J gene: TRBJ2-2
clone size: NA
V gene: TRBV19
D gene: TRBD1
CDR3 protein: CASSIGQGATGELFF
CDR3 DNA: TGTGCCAGTAGTATCGGGCAGGGGGCCACCGGGGAGCTGTTTTTT

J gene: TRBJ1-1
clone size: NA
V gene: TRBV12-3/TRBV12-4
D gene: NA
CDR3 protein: CASSFGGTEAFF
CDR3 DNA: TGTGCCAGCAGTTTTGGGGGGACTGAAGCTTTCTTT

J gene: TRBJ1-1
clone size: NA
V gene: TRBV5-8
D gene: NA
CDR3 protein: CASSLRTPNTEAFF
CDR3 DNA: TGTGCCAGCAGCTTGAGGACACCAAACACTGAAGCTTTCTTT

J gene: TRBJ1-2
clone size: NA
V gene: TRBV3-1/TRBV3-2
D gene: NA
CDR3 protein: CASSQGDRGLTNYGYTF
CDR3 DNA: TGTGCCAGCAGCCAAGGTGACCGCGGATTAACTAACTATGGCTACACCTTC

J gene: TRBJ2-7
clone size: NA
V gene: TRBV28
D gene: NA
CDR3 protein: CASSLSGSSYEQYF
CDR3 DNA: TGTGCCAGCAGTTTATCGGGGAGCTCCTACGAGCAGTACTTC

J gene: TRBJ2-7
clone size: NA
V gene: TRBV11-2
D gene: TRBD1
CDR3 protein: CASSPLRGRHEQYF
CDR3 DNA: TGTGCCAGCAGCCCCCTGAGGGGGCGCCACGAGCAGTACTTC

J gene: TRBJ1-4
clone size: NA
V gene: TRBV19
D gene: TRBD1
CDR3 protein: CASCPGQGREKLFF
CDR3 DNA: TGTGCCAGTTGCCCGGGACAGGGGCGCGAAAAACTGTTTTTT

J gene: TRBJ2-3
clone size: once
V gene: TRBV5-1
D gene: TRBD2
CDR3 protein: CASSGPGLAGVMYF
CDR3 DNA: TGCGCCAGCAGCGGTCCGGGACTAGCGGGGGTCATGTATTTT

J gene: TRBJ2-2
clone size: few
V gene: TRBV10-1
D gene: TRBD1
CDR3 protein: CASSVNRGSGELFF
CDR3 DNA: TGCGCCAGCAGCGTTAACAGGGGTAGCGGGGAGCTGTTTTTT

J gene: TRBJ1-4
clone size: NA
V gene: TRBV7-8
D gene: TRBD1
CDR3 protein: CASSPRTGRYEKLFF
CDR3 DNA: TGTGCCAGCAGCCCACGGACAGGGCGATATGAAAAACTGTTTTTT

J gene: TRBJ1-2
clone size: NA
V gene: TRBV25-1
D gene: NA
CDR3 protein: CASSDSGHWPHGYTF
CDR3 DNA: TGTGCCAGCAGTGATTCGGGACACTGGCCCCATGGCTACACCTTC

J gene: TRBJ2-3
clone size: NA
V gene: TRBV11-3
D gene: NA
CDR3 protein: CASSFWGPTDTQYF
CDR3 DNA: TGTGCCAGCAGCTTTTGGGGGCCCACAGATACGCAGTATTTT

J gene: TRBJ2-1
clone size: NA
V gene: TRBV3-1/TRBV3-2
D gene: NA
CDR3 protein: CASSQGGRDEQFF
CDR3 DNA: TGTGCCAGCAGCCAAGGAGGGCGGGATGAGCAGTTCTTC

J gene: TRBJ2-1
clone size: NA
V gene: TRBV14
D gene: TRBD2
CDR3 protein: CASSVRAGEVKQFF
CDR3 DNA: TGTGCCAGCAGCGTAAGAGCGGGAGAAGTAAAGCAGTTCTTC

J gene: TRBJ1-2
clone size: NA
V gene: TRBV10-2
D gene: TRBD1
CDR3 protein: CASSEQGPNYGYTF
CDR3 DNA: TGCGCCAGCAGTGAACAGGGGCCCAACTATGGCTACACCTTC

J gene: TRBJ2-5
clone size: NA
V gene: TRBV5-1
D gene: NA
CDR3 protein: CASSLVQGGETQYF
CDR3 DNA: TGCGCCAGCAGCTTGGTCCAGGGTGGAGAGACCCAGTACTTC

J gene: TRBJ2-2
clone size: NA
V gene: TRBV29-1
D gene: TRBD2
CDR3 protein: CSVGGLAGGPGTGELFF
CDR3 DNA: TGCAGCGTTGGGGGACTAGCGGGAGGGCCTGGGACCGGGGAGCTGTTTTTT

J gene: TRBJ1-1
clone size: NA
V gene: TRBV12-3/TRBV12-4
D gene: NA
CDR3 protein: CASTLVRGTEAFF
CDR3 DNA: TGTGCCAGCACTCTAGTCCGGGGGACTGAAGCTTTCTTT

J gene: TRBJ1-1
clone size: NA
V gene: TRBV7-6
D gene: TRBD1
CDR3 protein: CASSNRGSEAFF
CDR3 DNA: TGTGCCAGCAGCAACAGGGGTTCTGAAGCTTTCTTT

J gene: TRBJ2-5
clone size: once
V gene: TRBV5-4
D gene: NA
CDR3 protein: CASSFSGETQYF
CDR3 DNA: TGTGCCAGCAGCTTTTCCGGGGAGACCCAGTACTTC

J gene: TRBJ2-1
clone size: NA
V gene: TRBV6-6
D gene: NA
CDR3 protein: CASSYRGTYNEQFF
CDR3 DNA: TGTGCCAGCAGTTACCGGGGTACCTACAATGAGCAGTTCTTC

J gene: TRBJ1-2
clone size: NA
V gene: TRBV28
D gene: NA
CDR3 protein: CASSHKNYGYTF
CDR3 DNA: TGTGCCAGCAGCCACAAGAACTATGGCTACACCTTC

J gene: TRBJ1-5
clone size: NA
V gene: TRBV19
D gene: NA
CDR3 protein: CASREGGARNQPQHF
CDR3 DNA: TGTGCCAGTCGGGAGGGGGGAGCCCGAAATCAGCCCCAGCATTTT

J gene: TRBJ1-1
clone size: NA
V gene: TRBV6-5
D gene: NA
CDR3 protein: CAYQRLGEAFF
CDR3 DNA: TGTGCCTATCAGCGTCTAGGCGAAGCTTTCTTT

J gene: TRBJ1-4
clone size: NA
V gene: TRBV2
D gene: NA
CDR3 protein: CASSGGGDLDEKLFF
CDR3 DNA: TGTGCCAGCAGTGGCGGGGGAGATCTTGATGAAAAACTGTTTTTT

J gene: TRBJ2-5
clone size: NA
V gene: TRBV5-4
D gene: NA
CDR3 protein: CASSLSGVPIETQYF
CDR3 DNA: TGTGCCAGCAGCTTGTCCGGGGTTCCAATAGAGACCCAGTACTTC

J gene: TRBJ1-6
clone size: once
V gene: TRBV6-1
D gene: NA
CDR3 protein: CASSEGGGPLHF
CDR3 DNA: TGTGCCAGCAGTGAAGGAGGAGGGCCACTCCACTTT

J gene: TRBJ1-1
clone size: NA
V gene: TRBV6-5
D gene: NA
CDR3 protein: CASSYAASTEAFF
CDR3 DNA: TGTGCCAGCAGTTACGCGGCGAGCACTGAAGCTTTCTTT

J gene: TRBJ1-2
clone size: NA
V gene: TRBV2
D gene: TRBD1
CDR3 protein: CASSGDRGHGGYTF
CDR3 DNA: TGTGCCAGCAGTGGAGACAGGGGGCATGGTGGCTACACCTTC

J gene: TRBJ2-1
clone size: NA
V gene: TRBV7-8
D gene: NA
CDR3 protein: CASSLASRGGSYNEQFF
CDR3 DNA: TGTGCCAGCAGCTTAGCAAGTAGAGGGGGCTCCTACAATGAGCAGTTCTTC

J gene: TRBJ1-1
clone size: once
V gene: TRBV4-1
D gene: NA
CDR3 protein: CASSHVYREEAFF
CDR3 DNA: TGCGCCAGCAGCCACGTTTACCGGGAGGAAGCTTTCTTT

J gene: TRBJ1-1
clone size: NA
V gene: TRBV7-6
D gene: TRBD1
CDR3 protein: CASSPDRLSNTEAFF
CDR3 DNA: TGTGCCAGCAGTCCGGACAGGCTCTCGAACACTGAAGCTTTCTTT

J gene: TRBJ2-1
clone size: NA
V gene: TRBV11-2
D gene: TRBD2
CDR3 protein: CASRTLRSGGSYNEQFF
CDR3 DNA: TGTGCCAGCAGGACCCTTAGGAGCGGGGGCTCCTACAATGAGCAGTTCTTC

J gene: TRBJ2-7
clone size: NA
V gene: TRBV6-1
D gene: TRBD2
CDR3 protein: CASSEAGGRDEQYF
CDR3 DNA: TGTGCCAGCAGTGAAGCTGGCGGGAGGGACGAGCAGTACTTC

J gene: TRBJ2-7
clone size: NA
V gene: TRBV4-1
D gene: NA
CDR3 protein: CASSHPGRVSSYEQYF
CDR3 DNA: TGCGCCAGCAGCCACCCGGGAAGGGTGAGCTCCTACGAGCAGTACTTC

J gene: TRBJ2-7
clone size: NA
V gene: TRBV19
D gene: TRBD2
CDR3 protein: CASSRGSSGRQYEQYF
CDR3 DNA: TGTGCCAGTAGTAGGGGCTCTAGCGGGAGGCAGTACGAGCAGTACTTC

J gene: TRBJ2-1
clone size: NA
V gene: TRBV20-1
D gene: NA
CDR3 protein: CSADRHEQFF
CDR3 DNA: TGCAGTGCTGACCGACACGAGCAGTTCTTC

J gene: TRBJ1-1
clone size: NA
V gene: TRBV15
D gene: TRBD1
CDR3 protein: CATSRVSSPTRSRQGNTEAFF
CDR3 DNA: TGTGCCACCAGCAGAGTTAGTTCCCCGACAAGATCTCGACAGGGGAACACTGAAGCTTTCTTT

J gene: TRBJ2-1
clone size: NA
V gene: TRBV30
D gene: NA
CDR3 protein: CAWSAGRANEQFF
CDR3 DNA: TGTGCCTGGAGTGCTGGGCGGGCAAATGAGCAGTTCTTC

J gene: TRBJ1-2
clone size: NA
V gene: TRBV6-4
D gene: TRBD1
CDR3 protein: CASRKTGGNYGYTF
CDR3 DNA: TGTGCCAGCAGGAAGACAGGGGGTAACTATGGCTACACCTTC

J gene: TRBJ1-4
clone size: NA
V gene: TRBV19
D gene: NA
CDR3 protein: CASSNRAGEKLFF
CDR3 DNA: TGTGCCAGTAGTAACAGGGCAGGGGAAAAACTGTTTTTT

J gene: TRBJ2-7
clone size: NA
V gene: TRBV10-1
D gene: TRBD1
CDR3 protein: CASSESTGLEQYF
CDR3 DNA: TGCGCCAGCAGTGAGTCGACAGGGCTCGAGCAGTACTTC

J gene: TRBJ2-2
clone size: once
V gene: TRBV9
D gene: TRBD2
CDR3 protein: CASSPRLAGGNTGELFF
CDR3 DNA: TGTGCCAGCAGCCCACGGCTAGCGGGAGGGAACACCGGGGAGCTGTTTTTT